This is a list of T cell receptor beta chains from one sample in a study of cytomegalovirus exposure and HLA in healthy donors. Generated by immunoSEQ multiplex PCR, the TCRdb table keeps only in-frame clones and is missing some. This table has about 200,000 clones, roughly 85% appearing once. Sample: PBMCs. These TCRs come from a woman aged 25 to 39 in good health and CMV-seropositive. The CDR3 runs from the conserved cysteine through the conserved F or W. D genes are given only for firm matches. Some rows mark clone size as missing; the rest say once, few, many or name a class of expanded clone.

d_call	cdr3_length	j_call	clone_size	v_call	cdr3_aa	cdr3_nt
TRBD2	16	TRBJ2-5	.	TRBV7-8	CASSLIRASGRKTQYF	TGTGCCAGCAGCTTAATACGGGCTAGCGGGAGGAAGACCCAGTACTTC
.	12	TRBJ2-7	few	TRBV29-1	CSVKGGDYEQYF	TGCAGCGTTAAAGGGGGGGATTACGAGCAGTACTTC
TRBD1	15	TRBJ1-1	.	TRBV6-4	CASRRDRGLSTEAFF	TGTGCCAGCCGCAGGGACAGGGGGCTTAGCACTGAAGCTTTCTTT
.	16	TRBJ1-6	.	TRBV2	CASSEREARHNSPLHF	TGTGCCAGCAGTGAAAGGGAGGCCCGTCATAATTCACCCCTCCACTTT
.	13	TRBJ1-5	.	TRBV28	CASSPGSNQPQHF	TGTGCCAGCAGCCCAGGGAGCAATCAGCCCCAGCATTTT
.	10	TRBJ1-1	.	TRBV20-1	CSGWGGAAFF	TGCAGTGGATGGGGGGGCGCGGCTTTCTTT
TRBD1	14	TRBJ1-1	.	TRBV19	CASSLGGPNTEAFF	TGTGCCAGTAGTTTAGGGGGCCCGAACACTGAAGCTTTCTTT
TRBD2	15	TRBJ2-7	.	TRBV27	CASSSSSGGTYEQYF	TGTGCCAGCAGTTCTTCTAGCGGGGGGACCTACGAGCAGTACTTC
.	14	TRBJ2-1	few	TRBV12-5	CASGWTTSYNEQFF	TGTGCTAGTGGCTGGACTACTTCCTACAATGAGCAGTTCTTC
TRBD1	14	TRBJ2-7	.	TRBV14	CASSPGQGSYEQYF	TGTGCCAGCAGCCCGGGACAGGGATCCTACGAGCAGTACTTC
.	13	TRBJ2-7	.	TRBV18	CASSPPEPGWKYF	TGTGCCAGCTCACCACCGGAACCAGGGTGGAAGTACTTC
.	17	TRBJ1-6	.	TRBV28	CASSLSLGSSYNSPLHF	TGTGCCAGCAGTTTATCACTGGGGAGCTCCTATAATTCACCCCTCCACTTT
.	16	TRBJ2-7	.	TRBV4-1	CASSQEYLTSSYEQYF	TGCGCCAGCAGCCAAGAATACCTAACTAGTTCCTACGAGCAGTACTTC
.	14	TRBJ2-7	.	TRBV29-1	CSVEVSGIEYEQYF	TGCAGCGTTGAAGTTTCAGGTATTGAATACGAGCAGTACTTC
TRBD1	13	TRBJ1-5	few	TRBV2	CASNTDRGQPQHF	TGTGCCAGCAACACTGACAGGGGTCAGCCCCAGCATTTT
TRBD1	18	TRBJ2-5	.	TRBV11-3	CASSFEGSGGWPGETQYF	TGTGCCAGCAGCTTCGAAGGGTCAGGGGGTTGGCCAGGGGAGACCCAGTACTTC
.	14	TRBJ2-5	.	TRBV18	CASSPPGERETQYF	TGTGCCAGCTCACCACCGGGTGAGCGGGAGACCCAGTACTTC
.	18	TRBJ1-1	.	TRBV5-6	CASSLGGVFGLENTEAFF	TGTGCCAGCAGCTTGGGTGGGGTGTTCGGACTGGAGAACACTGAAGCTTTCTTT
.	15	TRBJ1-1	.	TRBV5-6	CASSFISSLNTEAFF	TGTGCCAGCAGCTTTATTAGCTCTTTGAACACTGAAGCTTTCTTT
.	10	TRBJ1-2	once	TRBV25-1	CASGTHGYTF	TGTGCCAGCGGGACTCATGGCTACACCTTC
TRBD1	17	TRBJ2-1	.	TRBV5-1	CASSPTPGQGNYNEQFF	TGCGCCAGCAGCCCGACCCCGGGACAGGGGAACTACAATGAGCAGTTCTTC
TRBD1	16	TRBJ2-3	.	TRBV6-5	CASSYSRTGSADTQYF	TGTGCCAGCAGTTACTCCCGGACAGGGAGCGCAGATACGCAGTATTTT
.	16	TRBJ1-5	.	TRBV4-1	CASSQGAPLSNQPQHF	TGCGCCAGCAGCCAAGGGGCACCCCTTAGCAATCAGCCCCAGCATTTT
TRBD1	15	TRBJ1-1	.	TRBV11-2	CASRRYGTGNTEAFF	TGTGCCAGCAGGCGATATGGGACAGGGAACACTGAAGCTTTCTTT
.	14	TRBJ1-5	.	TRBV7-2	CASSSYGSNQPQHF	TGTGCCAGCAGCTCTTACGGGAGCAATCAGCCCCAGCATTTT